The 21 T cell receptor beta chains below all came from one sample that was sequenced in a study of Ad26.COV2.S vaccination and SARS-CoV-2 variants. Only in-frame clones appear in the TCRdb table, and some are missing; sequencing was by immunoSEQ multiplex PCR. The sample carries about 320,000 clones, about nine tenths recorded once. This sample's treatment: around 19 received Ad26.COV2.S at low or high dose, single or two shots; several received placebo; per-sample allocation not given. Sample collection was performed on day 63 after the first vaccine or placebo injection. The sample here was peripheral blood, taken in a trial of Ad26.COV2.S vaccine versus placebo. The receptors come from a person aged 18-60 years who received the Ad26.COV2.S COVID-19 vaccine or a placebo.

The V gene is TRBV5-1, the J gene TRBJ2-2; 7 bases map to TRBD2. V lost 1 base to trimming and J lost 3 bases; unmatched junction nucleotides: 3. This CDR3 comprises 15 residues. Germline V gene lookup returns CDR1 SGHRS and CDR2 YFSETQ. The CDR3 sequence is CASSLTAGYTGELFF. The DNA of the CDR3 is TGCGCCAGCAGCTTGACAGCGGGGTACACCGGGGAGCTGTTTTTT.

J is TRBJ1-2 and V is TRBV5-1; TRBD1 might be the D (5 bases). The germline V gene has CDR1 SGHRS and CDR2 YFSETQ. This CDR3 has 14 amino acids. V was shortened by 3 bases and J by 6 bases, with 15 bases between the two germline ends. The CDR3 spells CASSSQAGGNGYTF. CDR3 coding DNA: TGCGCCAGCAGCTCCCAGGCGGGGGGAAATGGCTACACCTTC.

The J gene is TRBJ1-5, the V gene TRBV7-7, with unresolved D. CDR3 length: 17 amino acids. Per the germline V gene, CDR1 is SSHAT and CDR2 is FNYEAQ (reference sequence). Trimming took off 2 bases at V and 8 bases at J, with 22 bases between the two ends. The CDR3 here is CASSLQDVWTDREPQHF. For the CDR3, the DNA is TGTGCCAGCAGCTTACAAGACGTTTGGACGGACCGGGAGCCCCAGCATTTT.

CDR3 in amino acids: CASSLVGGGGNTIYF. CDR3 coding DNA: TGTGCCAGCAGCTTAGTAGGGGGAGGTGGAAACACCATATATTTT. The rearrangement links TRBV11-2 to TRBJ1-3; tentative D call: TRBD1 (6 bases). Germline lookup yields CDR1 SGHAT and CDR2 FQNNGV. Between the trimmed V and J ends, which lost 1 base and 3 bases, there was a span of 10 bases. This CDR3 is built from 15 residues.

The gene calls are TRBV19 and TRBJ2-5, with a weak D call TRBD1 (6 bases). CDR1 is LNHDA and CDR2 is SQIVND in the germline V gene (reference sequence). This CDR3 contains 14 residues. The V end lost 7 bases, the J end lost 5 bases, and 17 bases lay between the germline ends. CDR3 nucleotide sequence: TGTGCCAGTAACAACCCAGGTCAGGGGGAGACCCAGTACTTC. Translation: CASNNPGQGETQYF.

The CDR3 sequence is CASNEAGGGSYNEQFF. CDR3 coding DNA: TGTGCCAGCAACGAGGCGGGAGGAGGGTCCTACAATGAGCAGTTCTTC. The chain links TRBV9 to TRBJ2-1; 8 bases align to TRBD2. Germline V gene data show CDR1 as SGDLS and CDR2 as YYNGEE. This CDR3 comprises 16 residues. The V gene end was trimmed by 6 bases and the J gene end by 1 base; junction bases not matched to a gene: 9.

J is TRBJ1-2 and V is TRBV6-5; D is perhaps TRBD1 (5 bases). CDR3 size: 12 residues. Between the trimmed V and J ends, which lost 5 bases and 8 bases, there was a span of 12 bases. Germline V gives CDR1 MNHEY, CDR2 SVGAGI. CDR3 protein: CASSPGTKGYTF. For the CDR3, the DNA is TGTGCCAGCAGTCCCGGGACGAAAGGCTACACCTTC.

The chain is built from TRBV12-3 or TRBV12-4 and TRBJ1-2; D unresolved. Trimming stripped 3 bases from V and 5 bases from J, with 10 bases between. The CDR3 spans 13 residues. The CDR3: CASSLQAAYGYTF. The CDR3 nucleotides read TGTGCCAGCAGTTTGCAGGCGGCTTATGGCTACACCTTC.

This clone was counted a single time. CDR3 protein: CASSLPGTGELFF. The DNA of the CDR3 is TGTGCCAGCAGTTTGCCCGGGACCGGGGAGCTGTTTTTT. The chain couples TRBV27 to TRBJ2-2; D unclear. V lost 3 bases, J lost 5 bases, and 7 bases lay in between. Germline loops: CDR1 MNHEY, CDR2 SMNVEV (reference sequence). This CDR3 spans 13 amino acids.

The rearrangement joins TRBV6-5 to TRBJ1-2; D unclear. This CDR3 has 12 amino acids. V was cut by 6 bases and J by 6 bases, with 11 bases left in between. Germline CDR1 is MNHEY and CDR2 is SVGAGI. The CDR3 DNA follows: TGTGCCAGCAGGGCGGGAAGGGATGGCTACACCTTC. It encodes CASRAGRDGYTF.

The genes are TRBV14 and TRBJ2-1; tentatively, D is TRBD2 (5 bases). CDR1 SGHDN and CDR2 FVKESK come from the germline V gene. V was clipped by 4 bases and J by 13 bases, with 26 bases between them. The CDR3 runs 16 residues. CDR3 sequence (DNA): TGTGCCAGCAGCCCGGCCAATTTCTACCGGGAATTCCGTCAGTTCTTC. Encoded protein: CASSPANFYREFRQFF.

This clone was counted only a few times. V gene TRBV6-5 combines with J gene TRBJ1-5; D may be TRBD1 (6 bases). Looked up from germline, CDR1 is MNHEY and CDR2 is SVGAGI. Trimming removed 2 bases from V and 5 bases from J, with 13 bases in between. This CDR3 is 15 amino acids long. In nucleotides, the CDR3 is TGTGCCAGCAGTTACACAACAGGGTCGGATCAGCCCCAGCATTTT. The encoded protein is CASSYTTGSDQPQHF.

J is TRBJ2-5 and V is TRBV29-1; 8 nucleotides align to TRBD2. This CDR3 has 17 amino acids. Per germline, CDR1 SQVTM and CDR2 ANQGSEA. The J segment lost 1 base and the V segment lost 7 bases, leaving 17 bases of the junction unmatched. In DNA form, the CDR3 reads TGCAGCGGATACATCCCTTTTAGCGGGACCGTCCAAGAGACCCAGTACTTC. Residues: CSGYIPFSGTVQETQYF.

The chain links TRBV6-2 or TRBV6-3 to TRBJ1-4, with no clear D. Germline values: CDR1 MNHEY, CDR2 SVGEGT. V was shortened by 6 bases and J by 8 bases, with 7 bases between the two germline ends. This CDR3 comprises 11 residues. The CDR3 DNA sequence: TGTGCCAGCAGCCAGACCGAAAAACTGTTTTTT. Protein: CASSQTEKLFF.

The chain uses TRBV9 and TRBJ1-1; TRBD1 might be the D (6 bases). CDR3 length: 15 residues. Germline V lookup: CDR1 SGDLS, CDR2 YYNGEE. V was pared by 2 bases and J by 1 base, with 12 bases between. The CDR3 DNA follows: TGTGCCAGCAGCGTCACAGGGTTAAGGAACACTGAAGCTTTCTTT. Translation: CASSVTGLRNTEAFF.

J is TRBJ2-1 and V is TRBV29-1; 7 nucleotides agree with TRBD2. The CDR3 consists of 16 residues. Germline values: CDR1 SQVTM, CDR2 ANQGSEA. Losses at the gene ends were 4 bases for V and 4 bases for J; bases not matched to a gene: 13. The DNA for the CDR3 is TGCAGCGTTGTTCCCTCGGGGGAGGGCCTTTACAATGAGCAGTTCTTC. Its protein is CSVVPSGEGLYNEQFF.

This clone was picked up a small number of times. The rearrangement links TRBV2 to TRBJ1-5; D gene ambiguous. With 4 bases removed from V and 7 bases from J, the gap between germline ends came to 8 bases. Germline V CDR1 and CDR2: SNHLY, FYNNEI. The CDR3 is 12 residues long. Written as DNA, the CDR3 is TGTGCCAGCAGTGGAGGGAACCAGCCCCAGCATTTT. Translation: CASSGGNQPQHF. The entire variable domain, with the rest obtained from reference TRBV2 and TRBJ1-5, is as follows: EPEVTQTPSHQVTQMGQEVILRCVPISNHLYFYWYRQILGQKVEFLVSFYNNEISEKSEIFDDQFSVERPDGSNFTLKIRSTKLEDSAMYFCASSGGNQPQHFGDGTRLSIL.

The chain has TRBV29-1 and TRBJ2-1; 8 bases align to TRBD1. V gave up 3 bases and J gave up 8 bases; unmatched junction bases: 9. This CDR3 region has 14 residues. Germline V gives CDR1 SQVTM, CDR2 ANQGSEA. The CDR3 nucleotides read TGCAGCGTTGATAACGGACAGGGTTCGTATGAGCAGTTCTTC. Translating it yields CSVDNGQGSYEQFF.

This clone was found once. V usage is TRBV10-2 and J usage is TRBJ2-3; TRBD1 or TRBD2 may be the D gene (5 bases each). The CDR3 runs to 19 residues. Germline values: CDR1 WSHSY, CDR2 SAAADI. V shed 1 base and J shed 6 bases, with 26 bases lying between them. CDR3 DNA sequence: TGCGCCAGCAGTGAGTGGAGTCCTGCTGAGGGGACCCCACGGGATACGCAGTATTTT. Protein sequence: CASSEWSPAEGTPRDTQYF.

The chain is built from TRBV12-3 or TRBV12-4 and TRBJ2-1; tentative D call: TRBD2 (5 bases). Trimming pared 2 bases from V and 13 bases from J, leaving 12 bases between. CDR3 length: 12 amino acids. Written as DNA, the CDR3 is TGTGCCAGCAGTTTATACGGCGGAGGTCAGTTCTTC. It is translated as CASSLYGGGQFF.

The rearrangement joins TRBV4-3 to TRBJ1-6; unclear D gene. Trimming took 1 base from V and 0 from J, leaving 10 bases between them. The CDR3 sequence is 17 residues long. Germline loops: CDR1 LGHNA, CDR2 YSLEER. The CDR3 sequence is CASSQGGFGSYNSPLHF. As DNA, the CDR3 is TGCGCCAGCAGCCAAGGAGGCTTTGGCTCCTATAATTCACCCCTCCACTTT.